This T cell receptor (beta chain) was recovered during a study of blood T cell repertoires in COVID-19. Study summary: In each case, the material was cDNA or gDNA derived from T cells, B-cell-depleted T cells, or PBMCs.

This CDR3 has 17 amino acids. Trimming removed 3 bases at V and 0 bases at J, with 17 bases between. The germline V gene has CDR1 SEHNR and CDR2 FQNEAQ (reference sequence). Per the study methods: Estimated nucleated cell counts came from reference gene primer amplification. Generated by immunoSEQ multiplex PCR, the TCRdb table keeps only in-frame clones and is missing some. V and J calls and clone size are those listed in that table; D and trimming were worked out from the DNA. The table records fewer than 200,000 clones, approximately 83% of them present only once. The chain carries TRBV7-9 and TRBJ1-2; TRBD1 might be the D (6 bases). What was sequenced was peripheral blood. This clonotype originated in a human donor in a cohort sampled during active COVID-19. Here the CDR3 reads CASSLEQWGPSNYGYTF. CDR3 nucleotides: TGTGCCAGCAGCTTGGAACAGTGGGGGCCCTCTAACTATGGCTACACCTTC.